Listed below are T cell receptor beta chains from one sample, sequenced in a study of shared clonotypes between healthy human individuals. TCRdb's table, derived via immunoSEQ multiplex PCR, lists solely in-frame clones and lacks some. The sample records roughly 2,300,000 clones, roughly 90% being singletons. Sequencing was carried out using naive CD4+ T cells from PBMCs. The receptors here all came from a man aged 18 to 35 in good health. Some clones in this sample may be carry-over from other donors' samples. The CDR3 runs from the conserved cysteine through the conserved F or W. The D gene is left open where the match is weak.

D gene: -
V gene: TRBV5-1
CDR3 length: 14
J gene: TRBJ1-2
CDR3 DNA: TGCGCCAGCAGCTTGGCTGGGACGGCTTCTGGCTACACCTTC
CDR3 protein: CASSLAGTASGYTF

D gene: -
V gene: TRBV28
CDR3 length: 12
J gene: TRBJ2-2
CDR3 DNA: TGTGCCAGCACGCCCAGCACCGGGGAGCTGTTTTTT
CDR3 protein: CASTPSTGELFF

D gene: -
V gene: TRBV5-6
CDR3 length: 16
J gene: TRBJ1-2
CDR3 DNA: TGTGCCAGCGAGGAGTACTCGAGACAGCGTAACTATGGCTACACCTTC
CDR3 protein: CASEEYSRQRNYGYTF

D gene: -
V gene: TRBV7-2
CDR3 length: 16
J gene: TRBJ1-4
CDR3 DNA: TGTGCCAGCAGCTTAGCCCCGAACCGACTGAATGAAAAACTGTTTTTT
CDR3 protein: CASSLAPNRLNEKLFF

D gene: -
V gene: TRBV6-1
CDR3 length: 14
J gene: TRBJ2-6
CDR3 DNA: TGTGCCAGCAGTGATTGGTCTGGGGCCAACGTCCTGACTTTC
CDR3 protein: CASSDWSGANVLTF

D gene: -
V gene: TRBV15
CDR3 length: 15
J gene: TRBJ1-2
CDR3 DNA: TGTGCCACCAGCAGAGATGTTCAACCTAACTATGGCTACACCTTC
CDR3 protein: CATSRDVQPNYGYTF

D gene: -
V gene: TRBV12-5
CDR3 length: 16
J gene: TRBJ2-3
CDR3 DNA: TGTGCTAGTGGTACCTCGAGTGGGTTTGGTACAGATACGCAGTATTTT
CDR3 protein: CASGTSSGFGTDTQYF

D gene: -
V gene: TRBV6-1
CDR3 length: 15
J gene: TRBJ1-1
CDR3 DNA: TGTGCCAGCAGTGTTTTTTTGGGGGCGAACACTGAAGCTTTCTTT
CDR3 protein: CASSVFLGANTEAFF

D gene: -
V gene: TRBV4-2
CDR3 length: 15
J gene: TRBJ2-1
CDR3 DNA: TGTGCCAGCAGCCGCACGGGAATAAGAAACAATGAGCAGTTCTTC
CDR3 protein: CASSRTGIRNNEQFF

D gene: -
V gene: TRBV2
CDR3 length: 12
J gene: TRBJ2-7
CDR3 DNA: TGTGCCAGCTCGAACTCGGGCTACGAGCAGTACTTC
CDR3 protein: CASSNSGYEQYF

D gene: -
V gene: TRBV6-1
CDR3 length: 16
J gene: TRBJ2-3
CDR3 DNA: TGTGCCAGCAGTGAAGCTCCGCGGGGATTCACAGATACGCAGTATTTT
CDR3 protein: CASSEAPRGFTDTQYF

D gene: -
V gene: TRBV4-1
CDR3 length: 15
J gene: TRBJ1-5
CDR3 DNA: TGCGCCAGCAGCCAAGGGGGGCGACTTAATCAGCCCCAGCATTTT
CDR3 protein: CASSQGGRLNQPQHF

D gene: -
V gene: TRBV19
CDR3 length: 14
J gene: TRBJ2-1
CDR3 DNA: TGTGCAGCTGGAGGGACGTACTCCTACAATGAGCAGTTCTTC
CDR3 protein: CAAGGTYSYNEQFF

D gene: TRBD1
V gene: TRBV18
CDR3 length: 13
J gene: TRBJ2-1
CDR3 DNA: TGTGCCAGCTCACCCCTACAGGGGAATGAGCAGTTCTTC
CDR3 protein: CASSPLQGNEQFF

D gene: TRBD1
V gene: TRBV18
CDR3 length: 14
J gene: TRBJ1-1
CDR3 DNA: TGTGCCAGCTCATCGGGACAGCTGAACACTGAAGCTTTCTTT
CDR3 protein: CASSSGQLNTEAFF